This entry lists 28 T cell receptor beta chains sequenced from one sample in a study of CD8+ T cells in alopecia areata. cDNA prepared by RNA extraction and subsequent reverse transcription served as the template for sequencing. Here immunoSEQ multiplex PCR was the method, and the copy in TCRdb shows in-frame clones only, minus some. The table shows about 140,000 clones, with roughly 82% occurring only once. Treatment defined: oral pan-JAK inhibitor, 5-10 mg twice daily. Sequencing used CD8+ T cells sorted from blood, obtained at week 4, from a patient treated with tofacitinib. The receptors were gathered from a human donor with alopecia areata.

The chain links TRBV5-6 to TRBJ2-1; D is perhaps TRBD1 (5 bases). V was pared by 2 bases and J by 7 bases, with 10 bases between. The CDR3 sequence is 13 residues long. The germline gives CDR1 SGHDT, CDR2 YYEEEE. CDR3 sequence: CASSLQDGNEQFF. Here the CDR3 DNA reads TGTGCCAGCAGCTTACAGGATGGGAATGAGCAGTTCTTC.

The DNA for the CDR3 is TGTGCCAGCAGTGAAGGGGTTATGACAGGGGGGTCCTACGAGCAGTACTTC. Its translation: CASSEGVMTGGSYEQYF. This rearrangement joins TRBV6-1 to TRBJ2-7; the match to TRBD1 covers 9 bases. The CDR3 is 17 residues long. From germline, CDR1 is MNHNS and CDR2 SASEGT. Trimming at V came to 1 base and at J to 1 base, leaving 8 bases not matched to a gene.

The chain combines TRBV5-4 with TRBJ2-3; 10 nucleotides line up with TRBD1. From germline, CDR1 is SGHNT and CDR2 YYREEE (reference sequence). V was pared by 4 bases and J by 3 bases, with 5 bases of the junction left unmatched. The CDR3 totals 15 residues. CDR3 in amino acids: CASSPGQGITDTQYF. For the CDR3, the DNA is TGTGCCAGCAGCCCGGGACAGGGGATTACAGATACGCAGTATTTT.

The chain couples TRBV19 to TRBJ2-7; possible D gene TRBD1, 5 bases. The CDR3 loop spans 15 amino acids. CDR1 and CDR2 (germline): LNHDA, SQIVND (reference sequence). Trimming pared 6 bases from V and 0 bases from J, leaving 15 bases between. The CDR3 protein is CASSPTVQSSYEQYF. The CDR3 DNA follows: TGTGCCAGTAGCCCGACAGTTCAGAGCTCCTACGAGCAGTACTTC.

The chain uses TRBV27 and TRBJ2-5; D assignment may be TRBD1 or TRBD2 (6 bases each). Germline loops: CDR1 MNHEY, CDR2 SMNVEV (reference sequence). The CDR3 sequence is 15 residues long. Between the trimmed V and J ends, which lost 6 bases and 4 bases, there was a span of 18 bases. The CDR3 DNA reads TGTGCCAGCAGGGAGGGGGATCGCCCGCTAGAGACCCAGTACTTC. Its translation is CASREGDRPLETQYF.

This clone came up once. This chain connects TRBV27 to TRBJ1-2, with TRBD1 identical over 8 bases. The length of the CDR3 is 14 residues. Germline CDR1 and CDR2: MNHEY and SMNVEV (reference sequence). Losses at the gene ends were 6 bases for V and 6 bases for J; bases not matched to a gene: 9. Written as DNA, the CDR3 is TGTGCCAGCAGCATGACAGGGGTTAGTGATGGCTACACCTTC. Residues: CASSMTGVSDGYTF.

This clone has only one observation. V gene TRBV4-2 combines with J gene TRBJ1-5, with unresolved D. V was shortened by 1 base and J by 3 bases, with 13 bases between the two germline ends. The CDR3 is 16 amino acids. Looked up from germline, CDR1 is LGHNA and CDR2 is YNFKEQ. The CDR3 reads CASSQGSASPNQPQHF. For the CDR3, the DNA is TGTGCCAGCAGCCAAGGCAGCGCCTCCCCCAATCAGCCCCAGCATTTT.

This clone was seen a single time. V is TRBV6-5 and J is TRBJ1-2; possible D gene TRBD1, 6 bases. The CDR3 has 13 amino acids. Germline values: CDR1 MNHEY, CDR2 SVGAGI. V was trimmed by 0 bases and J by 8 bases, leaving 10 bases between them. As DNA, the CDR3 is TGTGCCAGCAGTTACTCTGCAGGGGAGGGCTACACCTTC. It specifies CASSYSAGEGYTF.

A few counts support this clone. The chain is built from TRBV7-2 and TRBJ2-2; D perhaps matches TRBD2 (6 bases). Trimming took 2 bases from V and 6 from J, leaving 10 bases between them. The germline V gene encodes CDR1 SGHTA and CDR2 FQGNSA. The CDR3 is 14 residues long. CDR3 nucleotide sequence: TGTGCCAGCAGCTTATCGGGGGAGGCCGGGGAGCTGTTTTTT. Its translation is CASSLSGEAGELFF. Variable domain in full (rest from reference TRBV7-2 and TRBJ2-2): GAGVSQSPSNKVTEKGKDVELRCDPISGHTALYWYRQSLGQGLEFLIYFQGNSAPDKSGLPSDRFSAERTGGSVSTLTIQRTQQEDSAVYLCASSLSGEAGELFFGEGSRLTVL.

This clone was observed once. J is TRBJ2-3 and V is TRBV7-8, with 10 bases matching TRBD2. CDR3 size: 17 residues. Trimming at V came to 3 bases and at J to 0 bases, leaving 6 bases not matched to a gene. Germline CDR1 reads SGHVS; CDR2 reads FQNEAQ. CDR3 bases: TGTGCCAGCAGCTTGATGTCACTAGCGGGGAGCACAGATACGCAGTATTTT. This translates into CASSLMSLAGSTDTQYF.

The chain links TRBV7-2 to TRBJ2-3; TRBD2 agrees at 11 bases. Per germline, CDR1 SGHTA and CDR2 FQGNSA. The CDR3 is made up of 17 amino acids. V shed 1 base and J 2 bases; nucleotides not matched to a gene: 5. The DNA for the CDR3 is TGTGCCAGCAGCTTAGAGGCTAGCGGGGGGCTCACAGATACGCAGTATTTT. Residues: CASSLEASGGLTDTQYF.

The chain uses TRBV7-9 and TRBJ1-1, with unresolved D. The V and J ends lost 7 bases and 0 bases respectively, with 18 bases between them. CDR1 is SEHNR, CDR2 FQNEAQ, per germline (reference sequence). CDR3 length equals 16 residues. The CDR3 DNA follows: TGTGCCAGCACCCCCTCGCAGCTCCTGATGAACACTGAAGCTTTCTTT. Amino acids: CASTPSQLLMNTEAFF.

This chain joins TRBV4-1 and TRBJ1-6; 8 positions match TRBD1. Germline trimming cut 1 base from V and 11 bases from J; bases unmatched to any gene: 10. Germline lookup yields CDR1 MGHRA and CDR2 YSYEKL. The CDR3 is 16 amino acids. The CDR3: CASSQVWTGKDTPLHF. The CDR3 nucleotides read TGCGCCAGCAGCCAAGTCTGGACAGGGAAAGATACACCCCTCCACTTT.

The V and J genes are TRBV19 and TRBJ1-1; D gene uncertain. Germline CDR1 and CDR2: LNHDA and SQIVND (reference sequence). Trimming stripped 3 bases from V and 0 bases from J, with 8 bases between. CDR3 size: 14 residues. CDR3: CASSMTPLNTEAFF. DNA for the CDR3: TGTGCCAGTAGTATGACACCCCTGAACACTGAAGCTTTCTTT.

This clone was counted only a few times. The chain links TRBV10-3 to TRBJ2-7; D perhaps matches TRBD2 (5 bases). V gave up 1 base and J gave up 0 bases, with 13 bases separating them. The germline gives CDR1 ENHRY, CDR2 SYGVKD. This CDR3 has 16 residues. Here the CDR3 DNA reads TGTGCCATCAGTGAGTATGCGGGTATCCGCTCCTACGAGCAGTACTTC. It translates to CAISEYAGIRSYEQYF.

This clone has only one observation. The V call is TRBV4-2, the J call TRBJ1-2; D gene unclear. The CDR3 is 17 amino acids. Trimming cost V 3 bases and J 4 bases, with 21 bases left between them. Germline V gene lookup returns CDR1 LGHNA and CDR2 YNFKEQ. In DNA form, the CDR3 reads TGTGCCAGCAGCCACCCTCCTACAGCGAGTAATCCCTATGGCTACACCTTC. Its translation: CASSHPPTASNPYGYTF.

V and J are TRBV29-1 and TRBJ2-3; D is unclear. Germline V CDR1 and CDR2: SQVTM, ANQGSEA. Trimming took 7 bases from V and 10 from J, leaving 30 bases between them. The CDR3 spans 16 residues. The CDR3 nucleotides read TGCAGCGCAGTTACCCCCCGTGCCAGCGCAGAAACGCCGCAGTATTTT. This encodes CSAVTPRASAETPQYF.

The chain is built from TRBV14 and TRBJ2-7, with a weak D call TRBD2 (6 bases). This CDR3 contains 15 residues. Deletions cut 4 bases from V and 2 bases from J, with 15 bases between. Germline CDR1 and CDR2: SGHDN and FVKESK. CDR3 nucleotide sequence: TGTGCCAGCAGCCTGGACTACCCGTTCGCCTACGAGCAGTACTTC. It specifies CASSLDYPFAYEQYF.

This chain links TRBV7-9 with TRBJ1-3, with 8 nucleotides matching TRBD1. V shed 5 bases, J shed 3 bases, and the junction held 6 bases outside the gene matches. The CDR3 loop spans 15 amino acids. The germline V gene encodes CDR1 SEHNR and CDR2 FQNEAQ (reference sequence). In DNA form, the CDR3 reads TGTGCCAGCAGCCCCACAGGGGGAAGTGGAAACACCATATATTTT. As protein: CASSPTGGSGNTIYF.

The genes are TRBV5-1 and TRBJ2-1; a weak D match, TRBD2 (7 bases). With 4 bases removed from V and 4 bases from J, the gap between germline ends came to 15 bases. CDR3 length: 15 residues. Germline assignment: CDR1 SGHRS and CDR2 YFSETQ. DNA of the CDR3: TGCGCCAGCAGCCCGGAGGGGGGGATGTACAATGAGCAGTTCTTC. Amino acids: CASSPEGGMYNEQFF.

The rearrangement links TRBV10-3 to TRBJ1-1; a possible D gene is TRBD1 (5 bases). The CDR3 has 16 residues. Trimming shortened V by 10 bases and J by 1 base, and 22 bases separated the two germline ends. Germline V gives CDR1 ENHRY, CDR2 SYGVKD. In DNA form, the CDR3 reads TGTGCCACTGCCTCCGGGGGGACGCGAGAGAACACTGAAGCTTTCTTT. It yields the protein CATASGGTRENTEAFF.

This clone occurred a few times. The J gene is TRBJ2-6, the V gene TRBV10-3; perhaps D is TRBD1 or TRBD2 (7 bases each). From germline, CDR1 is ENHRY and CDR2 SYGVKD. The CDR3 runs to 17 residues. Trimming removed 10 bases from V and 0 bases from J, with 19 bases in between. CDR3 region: CATPYRGGLSGANVLTF. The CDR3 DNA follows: TGTGCCACCCCGTACAGGGGAGGGCTCTCTGGGGCCAACGTCCTGACTTTC.

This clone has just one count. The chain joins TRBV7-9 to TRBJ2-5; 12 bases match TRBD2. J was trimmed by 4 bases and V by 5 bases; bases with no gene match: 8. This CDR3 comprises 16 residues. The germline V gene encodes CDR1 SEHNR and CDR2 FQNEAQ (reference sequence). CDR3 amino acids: CASSGGRLAGAETQYF. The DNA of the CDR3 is TGTGCCAGCAGCGGTGGCAGACTAGCGGGGGCAGAGACCCAGTACTTC. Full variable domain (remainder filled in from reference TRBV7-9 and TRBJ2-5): DTGVSQNPRHKITKRGQNVTFRCDPISEHNRLYWYRQTLGQGPEFLTYFQNEAQLEKSRLLSDRFSAERPKGSFSTLEIQRTEQGDSAMYLCASSGGRLAGAETQYFGPGTRLLVL.

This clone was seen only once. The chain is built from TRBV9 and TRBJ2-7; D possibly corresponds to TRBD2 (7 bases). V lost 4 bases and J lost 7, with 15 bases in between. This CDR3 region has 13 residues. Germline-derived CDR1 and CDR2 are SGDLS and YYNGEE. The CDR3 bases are TGTGCCAGCAGCACGGGGGGCGGATCAGAGCAGTACTTC. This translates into CASSTGGGSEQYF.

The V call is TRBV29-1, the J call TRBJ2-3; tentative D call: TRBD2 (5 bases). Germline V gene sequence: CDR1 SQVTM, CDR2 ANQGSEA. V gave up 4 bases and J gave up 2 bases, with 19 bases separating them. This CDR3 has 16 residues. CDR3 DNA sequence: TGCAGCGTTGGAGGGAAGAAAGTCGGCAACACAGATACGCAGTATTTT. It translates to CSVGGKKVGNTDTQYF.

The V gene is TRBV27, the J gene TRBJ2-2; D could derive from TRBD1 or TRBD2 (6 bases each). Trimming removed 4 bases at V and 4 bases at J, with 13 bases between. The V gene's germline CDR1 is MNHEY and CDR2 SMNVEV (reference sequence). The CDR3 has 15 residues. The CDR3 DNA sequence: TGTGCCAGCAGTTATGCCGGGGGCGGCACCGGGGAGCTGTTTTTT. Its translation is CASSYAGGGTGELFF.

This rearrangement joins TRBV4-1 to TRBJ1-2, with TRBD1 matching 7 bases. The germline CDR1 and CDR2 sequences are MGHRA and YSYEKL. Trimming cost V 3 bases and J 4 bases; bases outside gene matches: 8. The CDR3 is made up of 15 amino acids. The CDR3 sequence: CASSQIGDSTYGYTF. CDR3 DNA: TGCGCCAGCAGCCAGATAGGGGACAGCACCTATGGCTACACCTTC.

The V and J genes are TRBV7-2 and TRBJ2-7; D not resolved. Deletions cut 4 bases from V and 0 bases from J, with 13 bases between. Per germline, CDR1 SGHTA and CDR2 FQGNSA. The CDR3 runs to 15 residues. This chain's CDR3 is CASSYTPGNSYEQYF. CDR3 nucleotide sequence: TGTGCCAGCAGCTATACTCCAGGTAACTCCTACGAGCAGTACTTC.